Described below is a single T cell receptor (beta chain) sequence and its context. Its target is not known. Different DNA sequences within this sample yield the same CDR3. This record belongs to a study of a mutant IDH1 vaccine in newly diagnosed glioma. Study details: Investigators started vaccination 4-6 weeks after radiotherapy alone, or with temozolomide cycles. Treatment recipients were about 62% male and about 40% female, and their mean age was about 40 years.

Data came from immunoSEQ multiplex PCR; TCRdb stores just in-frame clones and leaves some out. The data show 49,000 or so clones, approximately 78% seen once. With 1 base removed from V and 4 bases from J, the gap between germline ends came to 12 bases. In germline, CDR1 is LNHDA, CDR2 SQIVND (reference sequence). The CDR3 is 15 amino acids. Overall study findings and caveats: Vaccine-induced immune responses occurred in 93.3% of patients.

Indicated time point: week 5, during vaccination. It was 300 ug of mutant IDH1 20-mer peptide that made up each vaccine dose, given with topical imiquimod. The source was PBMCs, collected from a glioma patient whose treatment included an IDH1 peptide vaccine. The sequence was collected from a woman aged 40 to 55 with glioma. The rearrangement links TRBV19 to TRBJ2-3; TRBD1 is a possible D gene (6 bases). CDR3 nucleotide sequence: TGTGCCAGTAGTATAGGTGGGGGCGAGGCAGATACGCAGTATTTT. It yields the protein CASSIGGGEADTQYF.